The 30 T cell receptor beta chains below were found in one sample sequenced in a study of T cell responses to AZD1222 COVID-19 vaccine. Profiling relied on immunoSEQ multiplex PCR, and the TCRdb table lists in-frame clones only, not all of them. The sample includes 70,000 or so clones, roughly 80% of them seen just once. The sequencing here drew on peripheral blood, taken 28 days after the second AZD1222 dose. The receptors were gathered from an adult who received the AZD1222 COVID-19 vaccine.

The J gene is TRBJ1-2, the V gene TRBV28; D is uncertain. CDR1 MDHEN and CDR2 SYDVKM come from the germline V gene. This CDR3 is built from 15 residues. V lost 0 bases and J 0 bases, leaving 8 bases between the germline ends. The CDR3 protein is CASSLWDGANYGYTF. The CDR3 nucleotides are TGTGCCAGCAGTTTATGGGACGGGGCTAACTATGGCTACACCTTC.

The V call is TRBV25-1, the J call TRBJ2-5, with 8 positions matching TRBD1. V dropped 4 bases and J dropped 4; count of bases not matched to a gene: 11. The CDR3 extends over 16 amino acids. Germline CDR1 is MGHDK and CDR2 is SYGVNS. In DNA form, the CDR3 reads TGTGCCAGCAGTGTCTCCCGACAGGGGTTCTTAGAGACCCAGTACTTC. Translation gives CASSVSRQGFLETQYF.

V is TRBV27 and J is TRBJ1-1; no clear D. The CDR3 runs to 14 residues. Germline V gene data show CDR1 as MNHEY and CDR2 as SMNVEV (reference sequence). Trimming shortened V by 10 bases and J by 0 bases, and 15 bases separated the two germline ends. For the CDR3, the DNA is TGTGCCACGGCGGGTCTGAACATGAACACTGAAGCTTTCTTT. Translating gives CATAGLNMNTEAFF.

The J gene is TRBJ2-7, the V gene TRBV28; 7 bases align to TRBD2. CDR1 and CDR2 from the germline V gene are MDHEN and SYDVKM. With V trimmed by 6 bases and J by 2 bases, 10 bases remained unmatched. The CDR3 runs to 15 residues. CDR3 bases: TGTGCCAGCAGCCATAAGCCGGGGGGTACCTACGAGCAGTACTTC. Protein product: CASSHKPGGTYEQYF.

This chain connects TRBV4-3 to TRBJ2-5, with 10 bases aligning to TRBD1. Losses at the gene ends were 3 bases for V and 0 bases for J; bases not matched to a gene: 1. Germline values: CDR1 LGHNA, CDR2 YSLEER. CDR3 size: 15 residues. CDR3 bases: TGCGCCAGCAGCCAGGGACAGGGGTACCAAGAGACCCAGTACTTC. Protein sequence: CASSQGQGYQETQYF.

This clone was observed a few times. This chain connects TRBV5-5 to TRBJ1-5, with D possibly matching TRBD1 (6 bases). Germline CDR1 SGHKS, CDR2 YYEKEE (reference sequence). Trimming took off 0 bases at V and 6 bases at J, with 16 bases between the two ends. The length of the CDR3 is 16 residues. In DNA form, the CDR3 reads TGTGCCAGCAGCTTGGACGTGGGCGCAGGGGTTCAGCCCCAGCATTTT. Its translation: CASSLDVGAGVQPQHF.

The rearrangement uses TRBV18 and TRBJ2-1; 8 positions match TRBD2. In germline, CDR1 is KGHSH, CDR2 LQKENI. With V trimmed by 3 bases and J by 8 bases, 9 bases remained unmatched. The CDR3 runs 15 residues. Written as DNA, the CDR3 is TGTGCCAGCTCACCCTACTCGGGACTAGACCATGAGCAGTTCTTC. It is translated as CASSPYSGLDHEQFF.

The chain carries TRBV3-1 (or the pseudogene TRBV3-2) and TRBJ2-1; 7 nucleotides line up with TRBD1. CDR3 length equals 16 residues. J gave up 2 bases and V 3 bases, and 7 bases lay outside the gene matches. CDR1 and CDR2 from the germline V gene are LGHDT and YNNKEL (reference sequence). The CDR3, as DNA: TGTGCCAGCAGCCAGTTCGACAGGGAACCCTACAATGAGCAGTTCTTC. This encodes CASSQFDREPYNEQFF.

The chain combines TRBV19 with TRBJ2-2; either TRBD1 or TRBD2 may fit D (7 bases each). V lost 8 bases to trimming and J lost 4 bases, with 14 bases between them. This CDR3 has 14 amino acids. The germline V gene has CDR1 LNHDA and CDR2 SQIVND (reference sequence). The CDR3 DNA is TGTGCCAGTTTCGCAGGGGGGGCCACCGGGGAGCTGTTTTTT. Translation gives CASFAGGATGELFF.

The rearrangement uses TRBV7-9 and TRBJ1-1, with D tentatively TRBD1 (5 bases). Trimming shortened V by 5 bases and J by 1 base, and 11 bases separated the two germline ends. The germline V gene encodes CDR1 SEHNR and CDR2 FQNEAQ (reference sequence). The CDR3 runs to 14 residues. CDR3 nucleotides: TGTGCCAGCAGCCTCGACAGCGGGAACACTGAAGCTTTCTTT. Translated, it gives CASSLDSGNTEAFF.

The chain is built from TRBV7-2 and TRBJ1-1; D possibly corresponds to TRBD1 (6 bases). V lost 5 bases and J lost 1, with 11 bases in between. Germline V gene sequence: CDR1 SGHTA, CDR2 FQGNSA. The CDR3 is made up of 14 amino acids. The CDR3 sequence is CASSPQTGNTEAFF. CDR3 nucleotides: TGTGCCAGCAGCCCTCAGACAGGGAACACTGAAGCTTTCTTT.

The chain carries TRBV18 and TRBJ1-2; a weak D match, TRBD1 (5 bases). The V end lost 4 bases, the J end lost 2 bases, and 8 bases lay between the germline ends. CDR1 is KGHSH, CDR2 LQKENI, per germline. The CDR3 has 13 amino acids. CDR3 nucleotides: TGTGCCAGCTCACAGGGACCCAACTATGGCTACACCTTC. Translating it yields CASSQGPNYGYTF.

The chain is built from TRBV14 and TRBJ2-5; D is tentatively TRBD1 or TRBD2 (6 bases each). Per germline, CDR1 SGHDN and CDR2 FVKESK. There are 14 residues in the CDR3. Trimming took off 0 bases at V and 5 bases at J, with 10 bases between the two ends. The DNA for the CDR3 is TGTGCCAGCAGCCAAGATTGGGGGGCCGAGACCCAGTACTTC. Protein product: CASSQDWGAETQYF. Full variable domain (rest looked up from reference TRBV14 and TRBJ2-5): EAGVTQFPSHSVIEKGQTVTLRCDPISGHDNLYWYRRVMGKEIKFLLHFVKESKQDESGMPNNRFLAERTGGTYSTLKVQPAELEDSGVYFCASSQDWGAETQYFGPGTRLLVL.

The chain recombines TRBV7-2 with TRBJ1-2; D is ambiguous. Per germline, CDR1 SGHTA and CDR2 FQGNSA. The CDR3 totals 13 residues. The ends were cut back, 1 base at V and 8 bases at J, with 11 bases in the middle. The CDR3 region has the DNA TGTGCCAGCAGCTTAGGCGGGGATTCGGGCTACACCTTC. It translates to CASSLGGDSGYTF.

This clone was seen a few times. The chain is built from TRBV30 and TRBJ1-1, with 7 bases identical to TRBD1. Germline V lookup: CDR1 GTSNPN, CDR2 SVGIG (reference sequence). Trimming cost V 3 bases and J 2 bases; bases outside gene matches: 6. The CDR3 length is 14 residues. Written as DNA, the CDR3 is TGTGCCTGGAGCCAACAGGGGACCAACACTGAAGCTTTCTTT. Translating it yields CAWSQQGTNTEAFF.

The chain carries TRBV13 and TRBJ2-5; 8 bases align to TRBD2. The CDR3 loop spans 16 amino acids. J lost 5 bases, V lost 5 bases, and 13 bases had no gene match. Germline values: CDR1 PRHDT, CDR2 FYEKMQ (reference sequence). The CDR3 nucleotides are TGTGCCAGCAGCCAACGACTAGCGCCTGCCAGTGAGACCCAGTACTTC. Its protein is CASSQRLAPASETQYF.

The DNA of the CDR3 is TGTGCCAGCAGCTCGGCCCGCAGGGAAGGAGAAAAACTGTTTTTT. Translation gives CASSSARREGEKLFF. The chain couples TRBV11-2 to TRBJ1-4; the D gene is possibly TRBD1 (5 bases). This CDR3 spans 15 amino acids. Germline lookup yields CDR1 SGHAT and CDR2 FQNNGV. Trimming stripped 4 bases from V and 8 bases from J, with 17 bases between.

This chain links TRBV9 with TRBJ1-2; the D is unclear. The CDR3 consists of 11 residues. V lost 4 bases and J 6 bases, leaving 7 bases between the germline ends. The germline gives CDR1 SGDLS, CDR2 YYNGEE. The CDR3 loop is CASSRRNGYTF. Written as DNA, the CDR3 is TGTGCCAGCAGCAGGAGGAATGGCTACACCTTC.

This sequence joins TRBV29-1 and TRBJ1-1, with 7 bases fitting TRBD1. The CDR3 covers 13 residues. Germline assignment: CDR1 SQVTM and CDR2 ANQGSEA. Germline trimming cut 5 bases from V and 3 bases from J; bases unmatched to any gene: 6. The DNA of the CDR3 is TGCAGCGTTCATCAGGGGGGGGACACTGAAGCTTTCTTT. The encoded protein is CSVHQGGDTEAFF.

V is TRBV4-3 and J is TRBJ2-3; no firm D call. The CDR3 length is 15 residues. The V gene lost 1 base and the J gene lost 2 bases, with 10 bases spanning the gap. Germline assignment: CDR1 LGHNA and CDR2 YSLEER. CDR3 sequence reads: CASSQGYKFTDTQYF. The CDR3 bases are TGCGCCAGCAGCCAAGGATACAAGTTCACAGATACGCAGTATTTT.

The chain links TRBV4-2 to TRBJ1-2, with TRBD1 matching 7 bases. Germline trimming cut 4 bases from V and 4 bases from J; bases unmatched to any gene: 18. Germline V CDR1 and CDR2: LGHNA, YNFKEQ. The CDR3 is made up of 18 amino acids. This CDR3 is CASSRGTDGPRWIYGYTF. In nucleotides, the CDR3 is TGTGCCAGCAGCCGGGGGACAGACGGTCCTAGATGGATCTATGGCTACACCTTC.

The V call is TRBV9, the J call TRBJ1-5, with 8 bases lining up with TRBD1. This CDR3 spans 16 amino acids. Germline V lookup: CDR1 SGDLS, CDR2 YYNGEE. Trimming took 3 bases from V and 4 from J; bases not matched to a gene: 9. For the CDR3, the DNA is TGTGCCAGCAGCGAGGCGAGACAGGGGTCGAATCAGCCCCAGCATTTT. This encodes CASSEARQGSNQPQHF.

This chain uses TRBV3-1 (or the pseudogene TRBV3-2) with TRBJ1-1; D gene uncertain. From germline, CDR1 is LGHDT and CDR2 YNNKEL (reference sequence). The V end was cut by 2 bases, the J end by 2 bases, with 15 bases between. The CDR3 contains 16 residues. This chain's CDR3 is CASSQSPAHINTEAFF. The CDR3 DNA reads as TGTGCCAGCAGCCAAAGCCCTGCACATATAAACACTGAAGCTTTCTTT.

At least ten counts were recorded for this clone. The rearrangement joins TRBV5-4 to TRBJ1-5, with 7 positions matching TRBD1. The ends lost 3 bases at V and 7 bases at J; junction bases unmatched: 10. The germline V gene has CDR1 SGHNT and CDR2 YYREEE (reference sequence). The CDR3 loop spans 15 amino acids. CDR3 nucleotides: TGTGCCAGCAGCTCGGCGCGGCAGGGGGAACAGCCCCAGCATTTT. Translating gives CASSSARQGEQPQHF. The variable domain in full, completed from reference TRBV5-4 and TRBJ1-5, reads ETGVTQSPTHLIKTRGQQVTLRCSSQSGHNTVSWYQQALGQGPQFIFQYYREEENGRGNFPPRFSGLQFPNYSSELNVNALELDDSALYLCASSSARQGEQPQHFGDGTRLSIL.

A word on this clone: One end of the junction varies from germline; a read error may be responsible. The chain couples TRBV30 to TRBJ1-1; D remains unclear. CDR3 size: 10 residues. Germline loops: CDR1 GTSNPN, CDR2 SVGIG (reference sequence). The CDR3: CAWSVASVGF. CDR3 in DNA: TGTGCCTGGAGTGTAGCGTCTGTAGGCTTT.

The chain uses TRBV7-9 and TRBJ1-1, with D hard to call. Germline-derived CDR1 and CDR2 are SEHNR and FQNEAQ (reference sequence). The CDR3 consists of 12 residues. With 2 bases removed from V and 5 bases from J, the gap between germline ends came to 6 bases. The CDR3 here is CASSLYLTEAFF. The CDR3 region has the DNA TGTGCCAGCAGCTTATACCTGACTGAAGCTTTCTTT.

The chain has TRBV5-1 and TRBJ2-1; D gene ambiguous. The CDR3 has 14 residues. Trimming stripped 0 bases from V and 8 bases from J, with 12 bases between. Germline V gene lookup returns CDR1 SGHRS and CDR2 YFSETQ. Here the CDR3 DNA reads TGCGCCAGCAGCTTGGGGCAGATAGGCGATGAGCAGTTCTTC. Translation gives CASSLGQIGDEQFF.

This rearrangement joins TRBV7-2 to TRBJ1-2; D uncertain. The CDR3 is 15 residues long. Germline V gene data show CDR1 as SGHTA and CDR2 as FQGNSA. Trimming removed 5 bases at V and 8 bases at J, with 21 bases between. Here the CDR3 reads CASSPSDGTLRGYTF. DNA of the CDR3: TGTGCCAGCAGCCCCTCGGACGGAACTTTGAGGGGCTACACCTTC.

This chain uses TRBV11-2 with TRBJ1-2, with a possible D match to TRBD1 (6 bases). Deletions cut 7 bases from V and 0 bases from J, with 21 bases between. Germline values: CDR1 SGHAT, CDR2 FQNNGV. The length of the CDR3 is 17 residues. The CDR3 DNA reads as TGTGCCAGCACCCCGATCCGGGGGGCTCGTTCTAACTATGGCTACACCTTC. As protein: CASTPIRGARSNYGYTF.

This clone has a single count. The J gene is TRBJ2-1, the V gene TRBV7-2; D remains ambiguous. The CDR3 is 14 residues long. V was shortened by 1 base and J by 0 bases, with 4 bases between the two germline ends. Germline V gives CDR1 SGHTA, CDR2 FQGNSA. In DNA form, the CDR3 reads TGTGCCAGCAGCTTAGAGAGCTCCTACAATGAGCAGTTCTTC. It is translated as CASSLESSYNEQFF. Full variable domain (rest looked up from reference TRBV7-2 and TRBJ2-1): GAGVSQSPSNKVTEKGKDVELRCDPISGHTALYWYRQSLGQGLEFLIYFQGNSAPDKSGLPSDRFSAERTGGSVSTLTIQRTQQEDSAVYLCASSLESSYNEQFFGPGTRLTVL.